This T cell receptor beta chain originates from a study of T cell responses to AZD1222 COVID-19 vaccine. General study points: Sampling captured repertoires only after the peak T cell response.

Germline lookup yields CDR1 MNHEY and CDR2 SVGAGI. This CDR3 comprises 14 residues. The germline V and J ends were trimmed by 0 bases and 2 bases, with 7 bases remaining between them. Comment on this clone: The antigen is unknown.

Sequencing was performed with immunoSEQ multiplex PCR; in TCRdb, only in-frame clones are kept and a portion is missing. The table lists approximately 76,000 clones, about 84% of them singletons, with about 3.1% in the top ten. The sequencing here drew on peripheral blood, taken on day 0 of AZD1222 vaccination. The TCR sequence derives from an adult in good health. The chain uses TRBV6-5 and TRBJ1-1; D remains unclear. The DNA of the CDR3 is TGTGCCAGCAGTTACTCGGGCATAAACACTGAAGCTTTCTTT. Translating it yields CASSYSGINTEAFF.